This T cell receptor beta chain was retrieved from a study of control samples from healthy donors and cancer patients. Some clones are missing from TCRdb's copy, which holds only in-frame ones; the method was immunoSEQ multiplex PCR. This sample yields approximately 92,000 clones, of which just over 90% are seen a single time; over 1.3% belongs to the top ten. Trimming took 3 bases from V and 4 from J, leaving 14 bases between them. Germline V gene data show CDR1 as SGHRS and CDR2 as YFSETQ. This CDR3 contains 15 residues. The rearrangement joins TRBV5-1 to TRBJ1-5; maybe TRBD1 (5 bases). The sequencing input was blood. The sequence was collected from a woman aged 25 to 39 in good health. The CDR3 sequence is CASSSDPGTNQPQHF. CDR3 DNA: TGCGCCAGCAGCTCGGATCCGGGGACGAATCAGCCCCAGCATTTT.